This T cell receptor beta chain is from a study of PD-1 blockade in classical Hodgkin lymphoma. Some clones are missing from TCRdb's copy, which holds only in-frame ones; the method was immunoSEQ multiplex PCR. This table holds 15,000 or so clones, 91% found once. CDR1 is SGDLS and CDR2 is YYNGEE in the germline V gene. CDR3 length equals 15 residues. V lost 0 bases to trimming and J lost 8 bases; unmatched junction nucleotides: 5. Regarding time point: newly diagnosed, previously untreated cHL patient sample. Thawed PBMCs were the source of CD8+ T cells, obtained through magnetic negative selection. The chain employs TRBV9 and TRBJ2-1, with 10 bases matching TRBD2. This TCR derives from a human donor with classical Hodgkin lymphoma. Input material: CD8+ T cells from blood. The CDR3 is CASSVGLAGVDEQFF. CDR3 coding DNA: TGTGCCAGCAGCGTAGGCCTAGCGGGAGTAGATGAGCAGTTCTTC.